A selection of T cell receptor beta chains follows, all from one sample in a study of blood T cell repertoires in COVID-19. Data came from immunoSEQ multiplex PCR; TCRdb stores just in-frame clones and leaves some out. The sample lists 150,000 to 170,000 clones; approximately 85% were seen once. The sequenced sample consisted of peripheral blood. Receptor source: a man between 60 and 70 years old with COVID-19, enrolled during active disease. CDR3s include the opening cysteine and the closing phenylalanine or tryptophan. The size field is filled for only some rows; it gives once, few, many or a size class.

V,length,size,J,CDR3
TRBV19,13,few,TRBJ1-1,CASSIWGDTEAFF
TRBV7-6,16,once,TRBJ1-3,CASSLAGTSNGNTIYF
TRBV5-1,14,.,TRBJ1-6,CASSLGQGSSPLHF
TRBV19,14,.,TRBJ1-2,CASTPDRARYGYTF
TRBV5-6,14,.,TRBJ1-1,CASSLEAGWAEAFF
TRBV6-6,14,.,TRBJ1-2,CASSYVGQANGYTF
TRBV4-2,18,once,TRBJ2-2,CASSQDPEQGDHTGELFF
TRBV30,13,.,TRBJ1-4,CAWGTGVSEKLFF
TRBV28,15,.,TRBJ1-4,CASSLGGTGSEKLFF
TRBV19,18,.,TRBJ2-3,CASSILRGSGRPSDTQYF
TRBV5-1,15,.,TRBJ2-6,CASTLVISGANVLTF
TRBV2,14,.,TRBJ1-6,CASSGNGNNSPLHF
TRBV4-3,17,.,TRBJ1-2,CASSQAFPGTGSFGYTF
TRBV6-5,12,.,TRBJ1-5,CATGGSNQPQHF
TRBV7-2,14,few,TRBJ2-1,CASLSSGLRNEQFF
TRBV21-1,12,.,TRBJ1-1,CASKLGGTEAFF
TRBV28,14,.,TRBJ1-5,CASVSGQINQPQHF
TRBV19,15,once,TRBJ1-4,CASSRNTGQNEKLFF
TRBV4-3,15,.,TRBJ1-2,CASSQGSGVSYGYTF
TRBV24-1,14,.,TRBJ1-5,CATGAGTGGQPQHF
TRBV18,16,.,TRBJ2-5,CASSPGTLWGQETQYF
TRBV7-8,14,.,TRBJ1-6,CASSPRQDNSPLHF
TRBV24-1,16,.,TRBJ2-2,CATSDLARGGTGELFF
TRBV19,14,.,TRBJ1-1,CASGERDRPTEAFF
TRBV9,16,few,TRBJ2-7,CASSPQPAGGNYEQYF
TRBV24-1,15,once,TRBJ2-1,CATRPGQGVYNEQFF
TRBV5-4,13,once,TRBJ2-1,CASSPRQNNEQFF
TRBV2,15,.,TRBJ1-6,CASSEDGGAGSPLHF
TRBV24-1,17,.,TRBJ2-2,CATSDFQGQGNTGELFF
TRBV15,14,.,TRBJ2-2,CATSRQTNTGELFF
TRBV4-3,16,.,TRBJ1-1,CASSQGQGVMNTEAFF